This TCR beta chain emerged from a study of radiotherapy plus CTLA-4 blockade in lung cancer. Study-wide results and caveats: It was early blood T cell clone dynamics, with interferon-beta, that reportedly best predicted response.

Clones were read by immunoSEQ multiplex PCR, and TCRdb kept only the in-frame ones, dropping some. Here the sample spans about 86,000 clones, roughly four fifths being singletons. Patients had chemo-refractory metastatic non-small-cell lung cancer and received focal radiation plus CTLA-4 blockade that used ipilimumab. Unmatched junction bases numbered 8, after V lost 5 bases and J lost 2 bases. Germline-derived CDR1 and CDR2 are MGHDK and SYGVNS. The CDR3 sequence is 15 residues long. As regards this clone: As yet, its antigen is unknown.

The rearrangement links TRBV25-1 to TRBJ2-7, with 8 bases identical to TRBD1. The source material was peripheral blood, sampled from a patient treated with radiotherapy plus ipilimumab. This receptor was obtained from a human donor with non-small cell lung cancer who had stable disease on radiotherapy plus ipilimumab. As DNA, the CDR3 is TGTGCCAGCAGTTCCCAGGGACAGGAACCCTACGAGCAGTACTTC. Translation: CASSSQGQEPYEQYF.